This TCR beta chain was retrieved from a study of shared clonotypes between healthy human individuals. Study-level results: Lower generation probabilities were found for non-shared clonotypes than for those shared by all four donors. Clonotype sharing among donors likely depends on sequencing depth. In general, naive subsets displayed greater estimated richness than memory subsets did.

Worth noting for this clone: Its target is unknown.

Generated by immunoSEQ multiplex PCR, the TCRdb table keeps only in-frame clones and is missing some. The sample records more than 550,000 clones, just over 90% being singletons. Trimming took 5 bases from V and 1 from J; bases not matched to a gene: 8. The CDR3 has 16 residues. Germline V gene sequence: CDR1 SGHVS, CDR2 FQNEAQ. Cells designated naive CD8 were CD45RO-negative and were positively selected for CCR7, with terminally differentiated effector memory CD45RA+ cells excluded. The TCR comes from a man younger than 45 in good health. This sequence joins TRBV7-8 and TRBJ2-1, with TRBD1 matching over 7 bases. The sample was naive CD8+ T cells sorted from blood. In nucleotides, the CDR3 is TGTGCCAGCAGCCGAACACGGGACAGATCCTACAATGAGCAGTTCTTC. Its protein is CASSRTRDRSYNEQFF.